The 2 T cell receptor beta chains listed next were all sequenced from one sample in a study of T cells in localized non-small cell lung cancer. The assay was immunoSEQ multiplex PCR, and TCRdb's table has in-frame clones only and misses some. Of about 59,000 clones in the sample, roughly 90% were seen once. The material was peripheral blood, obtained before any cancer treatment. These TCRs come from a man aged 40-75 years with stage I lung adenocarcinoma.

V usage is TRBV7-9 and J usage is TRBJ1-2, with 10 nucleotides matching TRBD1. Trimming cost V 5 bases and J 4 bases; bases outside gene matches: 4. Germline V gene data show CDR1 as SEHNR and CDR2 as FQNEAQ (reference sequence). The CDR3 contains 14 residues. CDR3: CASSLGQGSYGYTF. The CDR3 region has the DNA TGTGCCAGCAGCCTGGGACAGGGGTCCTATGGCTACACCTTC.

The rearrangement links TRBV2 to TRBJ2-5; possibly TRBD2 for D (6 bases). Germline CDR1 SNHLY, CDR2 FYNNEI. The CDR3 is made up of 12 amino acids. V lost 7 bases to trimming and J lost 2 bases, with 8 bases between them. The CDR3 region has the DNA TGTGCCAGCAAGGAGGGACAAGAGACCCAGTACTTC. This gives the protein CASKEGQETQYF.